This T cell receptor (beta chain) was identified in a study of blood T cell repertoires in COVID-19. Study-level information: The study drew acute and convalescent COVID-19 samples from the United States, Italy and Spain. From T cells, B-cell-depleted T cells, or PBMCs came the material, which was cDNA or gDNA.

Note on this clone: This same CDR3 is encoded by further DNA sequences in the sample.

Germline loops: CDR1 SEHNR, CDR2 FQNEAQ (reference sequence). V was trimmed by 1 base and J by 3 bases, leaving 7 bases between them. CDR3 length: 14 residues. In the original analysis: Amplification of reference gene primers provided the estimated nucleated cell counts. Assay: immunoSEQ multiplex PCR; the TCRdb copy retains only in-frame clones and omits some. That table furnishes V, J and clone size, whereas the DNA furnished D and trimming. The sample has more than 95,000 clones; 70% to 90% are singletons. Sequences were obtained from peripheral blood. The clonotype originates from a man aged 55 to 69 with acute or convalescent COVID-19. The chain combines TRBV7-9 with TRBJ1-5; TRBD1 might be the D (5 bases). The DNA of the CDR3 is TGTGCCAGCAGCTTAGGACAGACCAATCAGCCCCAGCATTTT. Amino acid sequence: CASSLGQTNQPQHF.